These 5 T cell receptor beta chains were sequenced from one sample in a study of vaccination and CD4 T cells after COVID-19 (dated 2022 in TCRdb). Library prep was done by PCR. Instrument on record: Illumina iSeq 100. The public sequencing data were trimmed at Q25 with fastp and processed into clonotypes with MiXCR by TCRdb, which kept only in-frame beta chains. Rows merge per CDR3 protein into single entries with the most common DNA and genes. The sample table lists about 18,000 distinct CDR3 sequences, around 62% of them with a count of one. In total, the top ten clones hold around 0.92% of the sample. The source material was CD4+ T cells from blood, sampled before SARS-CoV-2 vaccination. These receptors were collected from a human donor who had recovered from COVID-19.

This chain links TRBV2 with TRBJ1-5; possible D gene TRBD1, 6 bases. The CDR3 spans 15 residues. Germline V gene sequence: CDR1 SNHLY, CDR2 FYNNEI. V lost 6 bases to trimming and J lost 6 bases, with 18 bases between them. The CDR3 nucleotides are TGTGCCAGCAGACCTGCGTGGGGGGCGGTTCAGCCCCAGCATTTT. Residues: CASRPAWGAVQPQHF.

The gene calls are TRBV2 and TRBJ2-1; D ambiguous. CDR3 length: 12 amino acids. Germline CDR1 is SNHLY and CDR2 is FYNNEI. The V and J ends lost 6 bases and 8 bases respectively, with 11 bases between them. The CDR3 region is CASRFLSDEQFF. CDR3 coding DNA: TGTGCCAGCAGATTTTTAAGCGATGAGCAGTTCTTC.

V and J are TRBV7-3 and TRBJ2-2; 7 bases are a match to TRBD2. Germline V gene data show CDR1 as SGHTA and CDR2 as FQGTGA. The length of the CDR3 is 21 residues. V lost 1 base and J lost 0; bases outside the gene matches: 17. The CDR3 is CASSLRGMVEGGPSNTGELFF. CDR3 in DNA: TGTGCCAGCAGCTTAAGAGGGATGGTGGAGGGAGGGCCCTCGAACACCGGGGAGCTGTTTTTT. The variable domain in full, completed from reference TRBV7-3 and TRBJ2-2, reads GAGVSQTPSNKVTEKGKYVELRCDPISGHTALYWYRQSLGQGPEFLIYFQGTGAADDSGLPNDRFFAVRPEGSVSTLKIQRTERGDSAVYLCASSLRGMVEGGPSNTGELFFGEGSRLTVL.

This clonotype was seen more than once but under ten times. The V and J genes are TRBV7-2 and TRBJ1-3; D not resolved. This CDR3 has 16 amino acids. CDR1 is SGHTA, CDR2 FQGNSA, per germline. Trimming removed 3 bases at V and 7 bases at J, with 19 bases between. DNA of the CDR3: TGTGCCAGCAGCTTGACGAATAGGTCACCCCTCAACACCATATATTTT. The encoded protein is CASSLTNRSPLNTIYF.

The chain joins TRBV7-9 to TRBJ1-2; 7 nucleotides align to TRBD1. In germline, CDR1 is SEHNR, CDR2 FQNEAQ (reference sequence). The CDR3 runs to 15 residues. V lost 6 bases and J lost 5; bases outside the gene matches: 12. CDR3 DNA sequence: TGTGCCAGCAGTTCCGCAGGACAGGTTTCTTATGGCTACACCTTC. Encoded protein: CASSSAGQVSYGYTF. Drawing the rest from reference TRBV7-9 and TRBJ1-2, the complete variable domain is DTGVSQNPRHKITKRGQNVTFRCDPISEHNRLYWYRQTLGQGPEFLTYFQNEAQLEKSRLLSDRFSAERPKGSFSTLEIQRTEQGDSAMYLCASSSAGQVSYGYTFGSGTRLTVV.